This entry concerns a single T cell receptor (beta chain). This clone was found a few times. Which antigen it targets is not known. No base quality values were provided; no much bigger clone lies one nucleotide off. The sample is drawn from a study of cytomegalovirus exposure and HLA in healthy donors (TCRdb year 2017). For the wider study: An earlier analysis of some 600 of the donors reported 276 Gb of sequence data and 90 million to 120 million unique TCR beta sequences obtained from roughly 180 million T cells. Of the roughly 390 genotyped donors, 81% were placed in the genetic ancestry cluster associated with self-reported Caucasian donors. About 310 gigabases of sequencing data and approximately 85 million unique TCR sequences were included in an early release covering over 600 HLA-typed donors. In addition to the first cohort of about 650 subjects, a separate validation cohort of 120 different subjects was used. The number of typed donors differed by locus: about 620-640 for A, B, C, DRB1 and DQB1; some 500 for DQA1; some 590 for DPA1; and approximately 450 for DPB1. All discovery cohort repertoires had been generated using a single sequencing platform. To study patterns of TCR occurrence, a later analysis re-analyzed previously published TCR beta repertoires from 700 or so donors and added high-resolution HLA genotyping. A later genetic analysis took genome-wide SNP genotypes for about 55% of the 666 donors and used that subset as a discovery cohort. The study combined high-throughput TCR immunosequencing, statistical association of individual TCRs with disease status, and machine learning to predict cytomegalovirus infection status. Rather than using new phenotypic data, the later analysis identified candidate immune exposures from TCR beta sequences and from how often those sequences occurred across donors. An earlier analysis of some 500 of the donors applied high-throughput TCR beta sequencing to assess whether each TCR beta V gene segment acted as functional or pseudogenic. Donor age, sex, ethnicity and CMV serostatus were compiled alongside the repertoire data. Among over 350 genotyped donors of the cohort, an average of 235,054 unique TCR beta nucleotide sequences were sequenced per donor, roughly 18% of them non-productive. The study profiled the T cell repertoires of about 720 subjects by immunosequencing and related them to cytomegalovirus serostatus. Both class I and class II loci were covered by HLA typing, at four-digit resolution. Roughly 5 DR-DQ haplotypes were handled as single units for association and clustering because linkage in the cohort was strong. The aim of the study was to test whether cataloging public T cell receptors could identify signatures of past pathogen exposure.

The library was obtained by the immunoSEQ multiplex PCR assay. For the multiplex PCR, a mixture combining 60 forward primers for TCR Vbeta segments and 13 reverse primers for TCR Jbeta segments was used. Amplification of the CDR3 region of rearranged TCR beta genes was performed with a multiplex PCR assay on genomic DNA. The Illumina HiSeq System was used to sequence the amplified TCR beta libraries as 87-base-pair reads. The authors' pipeline ran thus. In a later analysis, 77 million or so unique TCR beta chains were counted across the approximately 620 repertoires, and roughly 10 million of these chains were shared by at least two donors. Raw reads were error-corrected and collapsed into unique sequences by a nearest-neighbor algorithm in which closely related sequences were merged to remove PCR and sequencing errors. To assign V, D and J gene segments, CDR3 sequences were aligned to IMGT reference sequences. For a sequence to be retained, a match of at least six nucleotides was required to both a V gene segment and a J gene segment. A rearrangement counted as productive if the CDR3 had no stop codons and remained in frame with V and J, and every other rearrangement counted as non-productive. CDR3 was defined according to IMGT convention as the region running from the second conserved V-encoded cysteine to the conserved J-encoded phenylalanine. In an earlier analysis of just under 600 of the donors, sequences lacking an unambiguous match to a single V gene segment were excluded. An earlier analysis of several hundred of the donors called V segments functional above 56.7% productive rearrangements and segregating when the between-donor standard deviation exceeded 5%. A statistical classification framework was developed to diagnose cytomegalovirus status using the catalog of TCR beta chain sequences. In a later analysis, TCR nucleotide sequences were compared against IMGT/GENE-DB human TR gene sequences so that V and J genes could be assigned. Using the TCRdist pipeline, a later analysis assigned CDR3 sequences along with most-parsimonious VDJ recombination scenarios. In a later analysis, each TCR beta chain was defined by its CDR3 amino acid sequence together with its V-gene family, and reads without a unique V-gene family were excluded. To address suspected cross-contamination and a sequencing artifact, a later analysis removed some 620 highly shared, low-generation-probability nucleotide sequences. For each public chain, a later analysis derived a clonal expansion index from normalized ranks of inferred template counts within each repertoire. In a later analysis, generation probabilities were computed using a VDJ recombination model fitted to out-of-frame rearrangements, and the results were checked against IGoR. A later analysis scored TCR-TCR, TCR-HLA and TCR-CMV co-occurrence with hypergeometric tests, applying a repertoire-size bias correction to TCR pairs. False discovery rates were estimated in a later analysis by permuting HLA or CMV assignments 20 times. A later analysis grouped co-occurring TCRs with DBSCAN, adding TCRdist sequence similarity when clustering within HLA-allele-positive subsets. Repertoires with fewer than 30,000 or more than 120,000 public chains were left out of co-occurrence clustering, as were a few repertoires with anomalous nucleotide sharing. TCRdb took this table from immuneACCESS and kept in-frame rearrangements with V and J called. Such tables lack part of the clones; where checked against another copy, unresolved V genes explain under half of the gap, and the rest is unexplained. For V, J and clone size, that table is used; D and trimming come from the DNA. A total of 100,000 to 150,000 clones appear in this sample, 75% to 90% of them only once. The ten largest clonotypes hold 1% of the sample.

Its CDR3 holds 12 amino acids, cysteine through phenylalanine. The retained sequence is limited to the CDR3, 36 bases, with the frame set at the first base. For CDR1 and CDR2, the germline V gene (reference sequence) lists GTSNPN and SVGIG. Deletion took 3 bases off V and 0 bases off J, with a span of 6 bases between the germline ends. The cohort comprised 550 to 700 healthy bone marrow donors. At the time of sampling, all cohort members were nominally healthy, though unrecorded immune exposures were likely present. The donor was CMV seronegative and belonged to the group of 352 seronegative cohort members. A peripheral blood sample was provided by each donor, and peripheral blood mononuclear cells were used for TCR beta sequencing. The Qiagen DNeasy Blood Extraction Kit was used to extract genomic DNA from the blood cell samples. Broader findings and caveats from the paper: CMV serostatus was the only immune exposure information available for the cohort. The authors suggested that the approach could potentially be generalized to other disease states and immunological phenotypes. A later analysis reported that several top co-occurrence clusters appeared linked to parvovirus B19, influenza, CMV and Epstein-Barr virus. A later genetic analysis associated a missense DCLRE1C variant with V-gene and J-gene trimming of TCR beta chains, and an independent cohort replicated the association. A further reported finding was that TCR beta sequences accurately predicted the HLA-A and HLA-B alleles for most subjects in the first cohort. In a later analysis, HLA-associated TCR beta chains were found to be more clonally expanded and to have lower generation probabilities than equally common non-associated chains. Some IMGT-functional V segments, including TRBV6-2 and TRBV6-3, could not be distinguished by the 87-base-pair reads and were therefore excluded. Because HLA typing was missing for some donors at each locus, association tests included only the typed subset. This cohort had only TCR beta chains sequenced, and the lack of alpha or paired-chain data limited which features could be detected. In a later analysis, some 17,000 TCR beta sequences were associated with specific HLA alleles at a false discovery rate of 0.05. Most TCR sequences were seen in very few donors, while some public TCRs were found in many individuals. A group of highly shared sequence variants was considered likely to be a technical artifact of the sequencing pipeline. The study listed around 160 TCR beta chains as associated with cytomegalovirus. A few of the identified cytomegalovirus-associated TCR beta chains were confirmed in vitro to be specific for cytomegalovirus antigens. Assigning TCR associations to individual alleles was difficult when HLA alleles, especially DR and DQ, strongly co-occurred. The classifier was reported to diagnose cytomegalovirus status with high specificity and sensitivity in both the original cohort and the validation cohort. The presence/absence analyses assumed that sequencing depth was roughly uniform across donors, and that assumption may not be true. In an earlier analysis of fewer than 750 of the donors, most TCR beta V segments were observed in productive rearrangements about 87% or about 30% of the time, broadly matching IMGT annotations. Because counts were too low, 15 to 20 rarely observed V segments, including chromosome 9 orphons, were excluded from the earlier analysis of around 590 of the donors. In a later analysis, most CMV-associated TCR beta chains were found to appear HLA-restricted, with HLA associations seemingly driven largely by CMV exposure. In a later analysis, the rate of TCR association differed among HLA loci, with DRB1 alleles having the most associated TCRs and HLA-C alleles having the fewest. Correlated functional status among segregating V segments might be attributable to linkage disequilibrium, but an unknown experimental factor could not be ruled out. A later genetic analysis reported fewer N-insertions in productive TCRs among donors in an Asian-associated ancestry cluster than the roughly 700-donor mean.

The receptor's source is a man aged 40-49 years in good health and CMV-seronegative. Sequenced sample: PBMCs. Rearrangement joined TRBV30 to TRBJ2-7, with the D gene not clear enough to name. The CDR3 in this case is CAWSPTSYEQYF. The DNA sequence follows: TGTGCCTGGAGCCCTACCTCCTACGAGCAGTACTTC.